The 5 T cell receptor beta chains below come from one sample, sequenced in a study of blood T cell repertoires in COVID-19. Method: immunoSEQ multiplex PCR; TCRdb's copy keeps in-frame clones and lacks some. The table includes approximately 380,000 clones, 88% detected once. The sequenced sample consisted of PBMCs or T cells enriched from blood (not recorded which). The source of these receptors is a woman between 18 and 30 years old who had recovered from COVID-19.

DNA of the CDR3: TGTGCCAGCAGTGCCCATGGACTAGCGGCCTTCACAGATACGCAGTATTTT. It codes for CASSAHGLAAFTDTQYF. V usage is TRBV25-1 and J usage is TRBJ2-3; 10 bases match TRBD2. This CDR3 has 17 amino acids. Germline CDR1 reads MGHDK; CDR2 reads SYGVNS. Trimming at V came to 4 bases and at J to 2 bases, leaving 9 bases not matched to a gene.

The rearrangement joins TRBV5-1 to TRBJ2-1; 10 bases map to TRBD2. The trim removed 5 bases at V and 3 bases at J, leaving 8 bases unmatched. In germline, CDR1 is SGHRS, CDR2 YFSETQ. The CDR3 has 16 amino acids. This chain's CDR3 is CASRERTSGYYNEQFF. CDR3 DNA: TGCGCCAGCAGGGAAAGGACTAGCGGATACTACAATGAGCAGTTCTTC.

The chain couples TRBV27 to TRBJ2-2; D not certain. This CDR3 contains 14 residues. The ends were cut back, 4 bases at V and 5 bases at J, with 11 bases in the middle. Germline V gene sequence: CDR1 MNHEY, CDR2 SMNVEV (reference sequence). CDR3 loop: CASSSYQDTGELFF. The CDR3 DNA sequence: TGTGCCAGCAGTTCCTACCAGGATACCGGGGAGCTGTTTTTT.

This clone has only one observation. V gene TRBV6-5 combines with J gene TRBJ1-5, with D possibly being TRBD1 (6 bases). V dropped 7 bases and J dropped 0 bases, with 10 bases sitting between them. The CDR3 is made up of 14 amino acids. The germline V gene encodes CDR1 MNHEY and CDR2 SVGAGI. CDR3 in DNA: TGTGCCAGCACGACAGGTCATAGCAATCAGCCCCAGCATTTT. It specifies CASTTGHSNQPQHF.

The genes are TRBV27 and TRBJ1-6; 11 bases map to TRBD1. V lost 6 bases to trimming and J lost 10 bases; unmatched junction nucleotides: 20. The CDR3 is 19 residues long. Per the germline V gene, CDR1 is MNHEY and CDR2 is SMNVEV (reference sequence). The CDR3 spells CASRSDRGLPLSLQSPLHF. DNA of the CDR3: TGTGCCAGCAGATCGGACAGGGGGCTTCCCCTTTCTTTGCAGTCACCCCTCCACTTT.